Listed here are 14 T cell receptor beta chains from one sample, sequenced in a study of spatial heterogeneity in lung cancer. Study results and caveats: Tumor mutation counts were tracked by expanded intratumoral alpha and beta TCR counts.

TCRdb analysed the 5' RACE reads with MiXCR anew, one entry per CDR3 protein. Altogether about 13,000 distinct CDR3 sequences are present, 5.6% being singletons, with the ten largest covering over 8.5%. The antigens for these receptors are not known. Time point noted: sample taken at primary tumor resection. Material: lung tumor tissue, obtained at surgery. All receptors come from a female donor with early-stage non-small cell lung cancer.

This clonotype was seen repeatedly, ten times or more. This beta chain is off target for a library built for alpha chains, so its abundance means little. This sequence joins TRBV6-2 or TRBV6-3 and TRBJ2-5; D might be TRBD1 (6 bases). This CDR3 contains 15 residues. CDR1 and CDR2 (germline): MNHEY, SVGEGT. V was pared by 6 bases and J by 1 base, with 15 bases between. The chain's CDR3 is CASRPTTGFQETQYF. CDR3 in DNA: TGTGCCAGCAGACCAACAACAGGGTTCCAAGAGACCCAGTACTTC.

This clonotype occurred a few times. This beta chain turned up in a library designed for alpha chains; as an off-target read, its abundance says little. The J gene is TRBJ2-3, the V gene TRBV6-5; D unresolved. Germline V gene lookup returns CDR1 MNHEY and CDR2 SVGAGI. The CDR3 extends over 14 amino acids. The ends were cut back, 6 bases at V and 1 base at J, with 11 bases in the middle. CDR3 region: CASRVGRRTDTQYF. CDR3 bases: TGTGCCAGCAGGGTGGGCAGGCGCACAGATACGCAGTATTTT.

This clonotype was counted at least ten times. The library was built for alpha chains, so this beta chain is an off-target read and its size means little. The chain links TRBV18 to TRBJ2-7; 8 bases match TRBD1. CDR1 and CDR2 (germline): KGHSH, LQKENI. This CDR3 comprises 16 residues. V lost 4 bases to trimming and J lost 4 bases; unmatched junction nucleotides: 12. In DNA form, the CDR3 reads TGTGCCAGCTCACGAACGCCACGGGACAGGAGGTACGAGCAGTACTTC. Encoded protein: CASSRTPRDRRYEQYF.

In its sample, this clonotype ranks as medium-sized. This beta chain appears as a stray read in a library generated for alpha chains; its size is not informative. The rearrangement uses TRBV6-5 and TRBJ1-6; possible D gene TRBD1, 5 bases. Trimming took off 5 bases at V and 8 bases at J, with 13 bases between the two ends. CDR3 length: 14 amino acids. CDR1 and CDR2 (germline): MNHEY, SVGAGI. CDR3 sequence reads: CASSHPWGDSPLHF. For the CDR3, the DNA is TGTGCCAGCAGTCACCCCTGGGGGGATTCACCCCTCCACTTT.

The table lists this clonotype with many counts. Little can be read into the size of this beta chain, an off-target read in a library designed for alpha chains. The CDR3 bases are TGTGCCAGCAGCTTAGATCGGTCAGGGACAGGGAGTGGCTACACCTTC. Its translation: CASSLDRSGTGSGYTF. J is TRBJ1-2 and V is TRBV7-2; TRBD1 matches 9 bases. Per germline, CDR1 SGHTA and CDR2 FQGNSA. The CDR3 is 16 amino acids. The V gene end was trimmed by 1 base and the J gene end by 7 bases; junction bases not matched to a gene: 10.

This clonotype occurred many times. This beta chain is a stray sequence in a library constructed for alpha chains; its clone size is not meaningful. The chain carries TRBV6-1 and TRBJ2-1; 7 bases fit TRBD2. J gave up 4 bases and V 1 base, and 4 bases lay outside the gene matches. CDR1 MNHNS and CDR2 SASEGT come from the germline V gene. The CDR3 has 15 amino acids. Here the CDR3 DNA reads TGTGCCAGCAGTGAAGTGGGGGGGGGTTACAATGAGCAGTTCTTC. As protein: CASSEVGGGYNEQFF.

This clonotype has at least ten counts. Because this beta chain is a stray read in a library intended to capture alpha chains, its abundance should not be given much weight. This chain joins TRBV7-6 and TRBJ2-5; no reliable D call. Germline loops: CDR1 SGHVS, CDR2 FNYEAQ. Trimming removed 1 base at V and 2 bases at J, with 8 bases between. The CDR3 has 14 residues. The CDR3 nucleotides are TGTGCCAGCAGCTTAGGGGCGAGTCAAGAGACCCAGTACTTC. It translates to CASSLGASQETQYF.

The table lists this clonotype with many counts. Since the library was made to target alpha chains, this beta chain is a stray read and its abundance is not meaningful. The CDR3 region has the DNA TGTGCCAGCAGCCAAGTATCTGGCGGGGTAGATACGCAGTATTTT. Encoded protein: CASSQVSGGVDTQYF. This chain joins TRBV3-1 and TRBJ2-3; D is perhaps TRBD2 (6 bases). This CDR3 has 15 amino acids. The V gene lost 1 base and the J gene lost 5 bases, with 13 bases spanning the gap. Per germline, CDR1 LGHDT and CDR2 YNNKEL (reference sequence).

This clonotype counts as medium-sized. This beta chain represents an off-target read in a library built for alpha chains; its size is of limited meaning. The chain combines TRBV7-2 with TRBJ1-6; D is ambiguous. Germline V gene sequence: CDR1 SGHTA, CDR2 FQGNSA. V lost 2 bases and J lost 8, with 16 bases in between. The CDR3 is 16 residues long. The chain's CDR3 is CASSLYGPHRYSPLHF. The CDR3 nucleotides are TGTGCCAGCAGCTTATATGGACCGCATAGGTATTCACCCCTCCACTTT. The full variable domain, with the rest looked up from reference TRBV7-2 and TRBJ1-6, is GAGVSQSPSNKVTEKGKDVELRCDPISGHTALYWYRQSLGQGLEFLIYFQGNSAPDKSGLPSDRFSAERTGGSVSTLTIQRTQQEDSAVYLCASSLYGPHRYSPLHFGNGTRLTVT.

This clonotype rates as medium-sized. This beta chain represents an off-target read in a library built for alpha chains; its size is of limited meaning. V is TRBV20-1 and J is TRBJ2-5; TRBD2 aligns across 8 bases. J gave up 1 base and V 3 bases, and 4 bases lay outside the gene matches. The CDR3 spans 14 residues. CDR1 and CDR2 (germline): DFQATT, SNEGSKA (reference sequence). The CDR3: CSASSAGGQETQYF. The CDR3 coding sequence is TGCAGTGCTAGTTCTGCGGGGGGCCAAGAGACCCAGTACTTC.

This clonotype has ten or more counts. A library made for alpha chains picked up this beta chain off target, so its size means little. This rearrangement joins TRBV20-1 to TRBJ2-1; D remains ambiguous. The CDR3 is 11 amino acids. Germline CDR1 DFQATT, CDR2 SNEGSKA (reference sequence). V lost 3 bases to trimming and J lost 9 bases, with 9 bases between them. The DNA of the CDR3 is TGCAGTGCTAGGAGTTCTGGTGAGCAGTTCTTC. Protein sequence: CSARSSGEQFF.

This clonotype was detected many times. This beta chain is a stray sequence in a library constructed for alpha chains; its clone size is not meaningful. V and J are TRBV6-6 and TRBJ1-5; 7 positions agree with TRBD1. Looked up from germline, CDR1 is MNHNY and CDR2 is SVGAGI (reference sequence). Trimming removed 4 bases from V and 1 base from J; junction bases left unmatched: 7. The CDR3 sequence is 16 residues long. In DNA form, the CDR3 reads TGTGCCAGCAGTTTCGGCAGGGGGATGAGCAATCAGCCCCAGCATTTT. Encoded protein: CASSFGRGMSNQPQHF.

By share, this clonotype ranks as medium-sized. The library was prepared for alpha chains; this beta chain is a stray read, so its frequency means little. This chain connects TRBV12-3 or TRBV12-4 to TRBJ1-5, with 8 bases matching TRBD1. The V gene end was trimmed by 7 bases and the J gene end by 5 bases; junction bases not matched to a gene: 4. The length of the CDR3 is 13 residues. The CDR3 protein is CASKETGDQPQHF. Written as DNA, the CDR3 is TGTGCCAGCAAAGAGACAGGGGATCAGCCCCAGCATTTT.

This clonotype was counted ten times or more. The library was designed around alpha chains, so this beta chain is a stray read whose abundance carries little weight. The chain links TRBV7-2 to TRBJ2-4; D is perhaps TRBD1 (5 bases). The germline V gene has CDR1 SGHTA and CDR2 FQGNSA. V gave up 5 bases and J gave up 13 bases, with 9 bases separating them. The CDR3 sequence is 10 residues long. CDR3 coding DNA: TGTGCCAGCAGCGGTGACAGACAGTACTTC. Its translation: CASSGDRQYF.